This T cell receptor (beta chain) was retrieved from a study of identifying expanded T cells in peripheral blood. This table comes from immunoSEQ multiplex PCR, and its TCRdb copy is limited to in-frame clones, with some not included. The sample shows around 120,000 clones, 86% of them seen only once. The CDR3 extends over 14 amino acids. V gave up 2 bases and J gave up 6 bases, with 10 bases separating them. Germline CDR1 and CDR2: SGHTA and FQGTGA. During the collection period, no donor immune events like infections were recorded. This rearrangement joins TRBV7-3 to TRBJ2-2; D uncertain. Sample: blood. The TCR was taken from a person aged 18-70 years in good health. CDR3 sequence reads: CASSLGAHPGELFF. The CDR3 DNA sequence: TGTGCCAGCAGCTTAGGTGCTCACCCCGGGGAGCTGTTTTTT.